This TCR beta chain was identified in a study of cytomegalovirus exposure and HLA in healthy donors listed by TCRdb under 2017. Study-wide context: According to an earlier analysis of a few hundred of the donors, 150 million to 200 million T cells yielded over 90 million unique TCR beta sequences and 276 Gb of sequence data. The T cell repertoires of under 750 subjects were profiled by immunosequencing and related to cytomegalovirus serostatus. Because of strong linkage in the cohort, a few DR-DQ haplotypes were treated as single units for association and clustering. All discovery cohort repertoires had been generated on a single sequencing platform. The study combined high-throughput TCR immunosequencing, statistical association of individual TCRs with disease status, and machine learning to predict cytomegalovirus infection status. HLA typing covered class I and class II loci at four-digit resolution. Rather than using new phenotypic data, the later analysis identified candidate immune exposures from TCR beta sequences and from how often those sequences occurred across donors. Roughly 290 gigabases of sequencing data and around 90 million unique TCR sequences made up an early release that covered 500 to 700 HLA-typed donors. Among 398 genotyped donors of the cohort, an average of around 240,000 unique TCR beta nucleotide sequences were sequenced per donor, about a sixth of them non-productive. A later genetic analysis used genome-wide SNP genotypes for about 60% of the roughly 670 donors, treating that subset as a discovery cohort. Besides the first cohort of roughly 700 subjects, a separate validation cohort made up of roughly 120 different subjects was used. A later analysis re-analyzed previously published TCR beta repertoires from roughly 690 donors and added high-resolution HLA genotyping to study TCR occurrence patterns. The number of donors typed differed by locus, with roughly 620-630 for A, B, C, DRB1 and DQB1, more than 500 for DQA1, approximately 570 for DPA1, and over 400 for DPB1. An earlier analysis of about 600 of the donors used high-throughput TCR beta sequencing to judge whether each TCR beta V gene segment behaved as functional or pseudogenic. The study aimed to test whether cataloging public T cell receptors could reveal signatures of past pathogen exposure. Alongside the repertoire data, information on donor age, sex, ethnicity and CMV serostatus was compiled. The genetic ancestry cluster associated with self-reported Caucasian donors included roughly four fifths of the roughly 380 genotyped donors. Overall results and qualifications from the work: In a later analysis, TCR association rates were found to vary across HLA loci, with the most associated TCRs seen for DRB1 alleles and the fewest for HLA-C alleles. In vitro tests confirmed that a few of the cytomegalovirus-associated TCR beta chains recognize cytomegalovirus antigens. Because HLA typing was unavailable for some donors at each locus, only the typed subset was used in association tests. In a later analysis, HLA-associated TCR beta chains were found to be more clonally expanded and to have lower generation probabilities than equally common non-associated chains. Only TCR beta chains were sequenced in this cohort, and the absence of alpha or paired-chain data limited detectable features. The study gave a list of 150 to 200 TCR beta chains associated with cytomegalovirus. In a later genetic analysis, a missense DCLRE1C variant was associated with V-gene and J-gene trimming of TCR beta chains, and the association was replicated in an independent cohort. While some public TCRs were present in many individuals, most TCR sequences turned up only very rarely across donors. According to a later genetic analysis, donors in an Asian-associated ancestry cluster had fewer N-insertions in productive TCRs than the approximately 670-donor mean. Broadly in line with IMGT annotations, most TCR beta V segments showed up in productive rearrangements about 90% or about 30% of the time in an earlier analysis of a few hundred of the donors. Correlated functional status among segregating V segments might reflect linkage disequilibrium, but an unknown experimental factor could not be ruled out. A further reported finding was that TCR beta sequences accurately predicted the HLA-A and HLA-B alleles for most subjects in the first cohort. The classifier was reported to diagnose cytomegalovirus status with high specificity and sensitivity in both the original cohort and the validation cohort. Because counts were too low, some 16 rarely observed V segments, including chromosome 9 orphons, were excluded from the earlier analysis of about 500 of the donors. A cluster of highly shared sequence variants was judged likely to represent a technical artifact of the sequencing pipeline. According to the authors, the approach could potentially be generalized to other disease states and immunological phenotypes. A later analysis reported that several top co-occurrence clusters appeared linked to parvovirus B19, influenza, CMV and Epstein-Barr virus. At a false discovery rate of 0.05, a later analysis linked 16,951 TCR beta sequences to specific HLA alleles. The 87-base-pair reads could not distinguish some IMGT-functional V segments, including TRBV6-2 and TRBV6-3, so those segments were excluded. Roughly uniform sequencing depth across donors was assumed in presence/absence analyses, although this assumption may not hold. For the cohort, immune exposure information was limited to CMV serostatus. Assigning TCR associations to individual alleles was difficult when HLA alleles, especially DR and DQ, strongly co-occurred. A later analysis found that most CMV-associated TCR beta chains appeared HLA-restricted, with HLA associations seemingly driven largely by CMV exposure.

The count of this clone is one. The antigen this receptor binds is unknown. The junction shows a germline mismatch at one end, possibly a read error. Within the sample, other DNA sequences also encode this same CDR3. Libraries were made using the immunoSEQ multiplex PCR assay. For the multiplex PCR, a mixture combining 60 forward primers for TCR Vbeta segments and 13 reverse primers for TCR Jbeta segments was used. Amplification of the CDR3 region of rearranged TCR beta genes was performed with a multiplex PCR assay on genomic DNA. The amplified TCR beta libraries were sequenced on the Illumina HiSeq System as 87-base-pair reads. For the original study's pipeline: A later analysis counted about 82 million unique TCR beta chains across the 550 to 700 repertoires, and roughly 10 million of these chains were shared by at least two donors. Raw reads were error-corrected and collapsed into unique sequences by a nearest-neighbor algorithm in which closely related sequences were merged to remove PCR and sequencing errors. To assign V, D and J gene segments, CDR3 sequences were aligned to IMGT reference sequences. Each retained sequence needed at least a six-nucleotide match to both a V gene segment and a J gene segment. A rearrangement counted as productive if the CDR3 had no stop codons and remained in frame with V and J, and every other rearrangement counted as non-productive. Following IMGT convention, CDR3 was defined as the stretch from the second conserved V-encoded cysteine up to the conserved J-encoded phenylalanine. Sequences without an unambiguous match to a single V gene segment were excluded from the earlier analysis of about 600 of the donors. An earlier analysis of several hundred of the donors called V segments functional above 56.7% productive rearrangements and segregating when the between-donor standard deviation exceeded 5%. A statistical classification framework was built for diagnosing cytomegalovirus status from the catalog of TCR beta chain sequences. V and J gene assignment, in a later analysis, came from comparing TCR nucleotide sequences with IMGT/GENE-DB human TR gene sequences. In a later analysis, CDR3 sequences and most-parsimonious VDJ recombination scenarios were assigned using the TCRdist pipeline. In a later analysis, each TCR beta chain was defined by its CDR3 amino acid sequence together with its V-gene family, and reads lacking a unique V-gene family were excluded. As a way to deal with suspected cross-contamination and a sequencing artifact, a later analysis dropped 450 to 700 nucleotide sequences that were highly shared and had low generation probability. In a later analysis, a clonal expansion index was calculated for each public chain from normalized within-repertoire ranks of inferred template counts. In a later analysis, generation probabilities were computed using a VDJ recombination model fitted to out-of-frame rearrangements, and the results were checked against IGoR. A later analysis scored TCR-TCR, TCR-HLA and TCR-CMV co-occurrence with hypergeometric tests, applying a repertoire-size bias correction to TCR pairs. In a later analysis, false discovery rates were estimated by permuting HLA or CMV assignments 20 times. In a later analysis, co-occurring TCRs were grouped using DBSCAN, with TCRdist sequence similarity added in when clustering inside HLA-allele-positive subsets. Repertoires with fewer than 30,000 or more than 120,000 public chains, plus five repertoires with anomalous nucleotide sharing, were excluded from co-occurrence clustering. TCRdb limited this immuneACCESS table to in-frame rearrangements with V and J called. A share of clones is missing; checked studies link under half to unresolved V genes, and the rest is unexplained. That table supplies the V and J calls and clone size; D and trimming were determined from the DNA. This sample lists more than 80,000 clones; about four fifths were detected once. 5% to 7% of the sample comes from the top ten.

From the cysteine up to the phenylalanine, the CDR3 has a length of 12 residues. The sequence is cut down to CDR3 DNA, 36 bases in frame from base 1. Sequences MDHEN (CDR1) and SYDVKM (CDR2) are obtained from the germline V gene. In total, 500 to 700 healthy bone marrow donors made up the cohort. At the time of sampling, every cohort member was nominally healthy, though immune exposures that went unrecorded were likely present. The donor was CMV seropositive and was included in the group of about 290 seropositive cohort members. Every donor gave a peripheral blood sample, and the peripheral blood mononuclear cells from that sample were used for TCR beta sequencing. Genomic DNA extraction from the blood cell samples was performed with the Qiagen DNeasy Blood Extraction Kit.

This chain is built from TRBV28 and TRBJ1-1; TRBD1 is a weak D gene call, 5 bases matching. This clonotype was obtained from a woman in her forties or fifties in good health and CMV-seropositive. The sample consisted of PBMCs. The CDR3 region has the sequence CASSGFIPEAFF. At the DNA level, the sequence is TGTGCCAGCTCAGGGTTCATCCCTGAAGCCTTCTTT.